The 22 T cell receptor beta chains below come from one sample, sequenced in a study of control samples from healthy donors and cancer patients. Measured with immunoSEQ multiplex PCR; TCRdb has only the in-frame clones, and not every one. This sample yields just over 150,000 clones, of which about 93% are seen a single time; under 2.5% belongs to the top ten. Source material: blood. All receptors derive from a man aged 45-65 years in good health.

The V call is TRBV27, the J call TRBJ2-7, with 7 nucleotides matching TRBD1. CDR1 is MNHEY, CDR2 SMNVEV, per germline (reference sequence). Trimming removed 5 bases from V and 8 bases from J; junction bases left unmatched: 9. The CDR3 covers 13 residues. CDR3 coding DNA: TGTGCCAGCAGTCTGGGACAGTCCAGTAAGCAGTACTTC. It encodes CASSLGQSSKQYF.

The chain links TRBV14 to TRBJ2-1; D not resolved. Looked up from germline, CDR1 is SGHDN and CDR2 is FVKESK. Trimming left V 1 base short and J 2 bases short, with 12 bases between. The CDR3 extends over 16 amino acids. CDR3 DNA sequence: TGTGCCAGCAGCCAAGCTCTATTGGGCACCTACAATGAGCAGTTCTTC. Its translation is CASSQALLGTYNEQFF.

The chain links TRBV5-8 to TRBJ2-3, with D tentatively TRBD1 (6 bases). The germline V and J ends were trimmed by 4 bases and 5 bases, with 17 bases remaining between them. The CDR3 consists of 15 residues. Germline lookup yields CDR1 SGHTS and CDR2 YDEGEE. The CDR3 coding sequence is TGTGCCAGCAGCCTCGGGGCAGGGGAAGGAGATACGCAGTATTTT. This encodes CASSLGAGEGDTQYF.

The chain joins TRBV19 to TRBJ2-5; TRBD1 agrees at 9 bases. This CDR3 comprises 14 residues. Germline CDR1 LNHDA, CDR2 SQIVND (reference sequence). Trimming cost V 4 bases and J 4 bases; bases outside gene matches: 4. The CDR3 DNA reads TGTGCCAGTAGTACATCACAGGGGGCAGAGACCCAGTACTTC. Protein sequence: CASSTSQGAETQYF.

J is TRBJ1-2 and V is TRBV15, with D uncertain. Trimming took off 1 base at V and 3 bases at J, with 12 bases between the two ends. The CDR3 length is 15 residues. From germline, CDR1 is LNHNV and CDR2 YYDKDF (reference sequence). The CDR3 DNA sequence: TGTGCCACCAGCAGAGGAAGGGAAATGCACTATGGCTACACCTTC. Translated: CATSRGREMHYGYTF.

CDR3 sequence reads: CASRSSLGSYEQYF. The DNA for the CDR3 is TGTGCCAGCAGATCGTCTCTGGGGTCCTACGAGCAGTACTTC. V usage is TRBV6-5 and J usage is TRBJ2-7; D is uncertain. The germline CDR1 and CDR2 sequences are MNHEY and SVGAGI. The CDR3 is 14 residues long. Trimming left V 6 bases short and J 1 base short, with 13 bases between.

This clone showed up just once. The chain has TRBV21-1 and TRBJ2-2; TRBD1, the D gene given by the table, was not confirmed from the DNA. TRBV21-1 is a pseudogene segment. The CDR3 is made up of 16 amino acids. CDR3: CASSITGTGETGELFF. The CDR3 nucleotides are TGTGCCAGCAGCATTACCGGGACAGGGGAGACCGGGGAGCTGTTTTTT.

This chain joins TRBV7-9 and TRBJ1-2; D is ambiguous. Germline V lookup: CDR1 SEHNR, CDR2 FQNEAQ (reference sequence). CDR3 length: 13 amino acids. V gave up 1 base and J gave up 6 bases, with 9 bases separating them. The CDR3 nucleotides are TGTGCCAGCAGCTTAGAGCTATTTAATGGCTACACCTTC. Translated: CASSLELFNGYTF.

The chain has TRBV5-4 and TRBJ2-5, with 7 bases lining up with TRBD1. Germline CDR1 is SGHNT and CDR2 is YYREEE (reference sequence). The CDR3 extends over 14 amino acids. With 4 bases clipped from V and 1 base from J, the junction kept 4 bases outside the gene matches. Here the CDR3 DNA reads TGTGCCAGCAGCATGGGACAGCGCCAAGAGACCCAGTACTTC. Amino acids: CASSMGQRQETQYF. Full variable domain (remainder filled in from reference TRBV5-4 and TRBJ2-5): ETGVTQSPTHLIKTRGQQVTLRCSSQSGHNTVSWYQQALGQGPQFIFQYYREEENGRGNFPPRFSGLQFPNYSSELNVNALELDDSALYLCASSMGQRQETQYFGPGTRLLVL.

This sequence joins TRBV5-6 and TRBJ1-6; 9 bases are shared with TRBD1. The CDR3 is 16 amino acids. Germline CDR1 reads SGHDT; CDR2 reads YYEEEE. V lost 2 bases to trimming and J lost 6 bases; unmatched junction nucleotides: 6. CDR3 nucleotide sequence: TGTGCCAGCAGCTTTGGGACAGGGCGATTTAATTCACCCCTCCACTTT. It is translated as CASSFGTGRFNSPLHF.

V usage is TRBV6-2 or TRBV6-3 and J usage is TRBJ1-2; D call uncertain. The CDR3 loop spans 14 amino acids. V shed 5 bases and J shed 4 bases, with 14 bases lying between them. CDR1 MNHEY and CDR2 SVGEGT come from the germline V gene. Written as DNA, the CDR3 is TGTGCCAGCAGTATCACCGGGTTTTTCTATGGCTACACCTTC. Its protein product is CASSITGFFYGYTF.

CDR3 DNA sequence: TGTGCCAGCAGCTTAGTCGGGAGCTCCTACGAGCAGTACTTC. Translated: CASSLVGSSYEQYF. V and J are TRBV7-8 and TRBJ2-7, with a tentative D call TRBD2 (6 bases). V was clipped by 1 base and J by 0 bases, with 7 bases between them. There are 14 residues in the CDR3. Germline CDR1 SGHVS, CDR2 FQNEAQ.

The chain employs TRBV11-2 and TRBJ1-2; no definite D call. Trimming shortened V by 0 bases and J by 12 bases, and 11 bases separated the two germline ends. Germline assignment: CDR1 SGHAT and CDR2 FQNNGV. The CDR3 length is 12 residues. CDR3 in DNA: TGTGCCAGCAGCTTAGATTCCGGGGATAACACCTTC. Translation: CASSLDSGDNTF. The variable domain in full, with the rest retrieved from reference TRBV11-2 and TRBJ1-2, is EAGVAQSPRYKIIEKRQSVAFWCNPISGHATLYWYQQILGQGPKLLIQFQNNGVVDDSQLPKDRFSAERLKGVDSTLKIQPAKLEDSAVYLCASSLDSGDNTFGSGTRLTVV.

This chain joins TRBV7-6 and TRBJ2-3, with 9 nucleotides matching TRBD2. V shed 1 base and J 5 bases; nucleotides not matched to a gene: 7. The CDR3 length is 16 residues. Germline V lookup: CDR1 SGHVS, CDR2 FNYEAQ. DNA for the CDR3: TGTGCCAGCAGCTTAGATCCAGCGGGAGGTTTAGATACGCAGTATTTT. This sequence encodes CASSLDPAGGLDTQYF.

The chain has TRBV6-5 and TRBJ1-5; tentatively, D is TRBD1 (5 bases). CDR1 and CDR2 from the germline V gene are MNHEY and SVGAGI. V was pared by 6 bases and J by 0 bases, with 9 bases between. This CDR3 comprises 14 residues. The CDR3 DNA sequence: TGTGCCAGCAGCAGGGACGGTAGCAATCAGCCCCAGCATTTT. Translating it yields CASSRDGSNQPQHF.

The chain uses TRBV28 and TRBJ1-3, with 8 nucleotides matching TRBD1. The ends lost 6 bases at V and 2 bases at J; junction bases unmatched: 6. In germline, CDR1 is MDHEN, CDR2 SYDVKM. The CDR3 has 15 amino acids. This CDR3 is CASSPPDRAGNTIYF. In DNA form, the CDR3 reads TGTGCCAGCAGCCCACCGGACAGGGCTGGAAACACCATATATTTT.

The rearrangement uses TRBV14 and TRBJ1-6; 7 bases are shared with TRBD1. Germline V CDR1 and CDR2: SGHDN, FVKESK. The junction had 3 bases not matched to a gene; V was cut back by 0 bases and J by 7 bases. This CDR3 comprises 15 residues. CDR3 amino acids: CASSQDRGSNSPLHF. As DNA, the CDR3 is TGTGCCAGCAGCCAAGACAGGGGGTCCAATTCACCCCTCCACTTT. Using reference TRBV14 and TRBJ1-6 for the parts outside the CDR3, the full variable domain is EAGVTQFPSHSVIEKGQTVTLRCDPISGHDNLYWYRRVMGKEIKFLLHFVKESKQDESGMPNNRFLAERTGGTYSTLKVQPAELEDSGVYFCASSQDRGSNSPLHFGNGTRLTVT.

The chain combines TRBV9 with TRBJ1-1; D is perhaps TRBD1 (6 bases). The CDR3 covers 15 residues. Trimming cost V 0 bases and J 4 bases, with 13 bases left between them. Germline values: CDR1 SGDLS, CDR2 YYNGEE. CDR3 sequence: CASSVALTGTTEAFF. The CDR3 DNA reads as TGTGCCAGCAGCGTAGCCCTTACAGGGACCACTGAAGCTTTCTTT.

The chain uses TRBV19 and TRBJ1-6; no clear D gene. The CDR3 covers 14 residues. Germline assignment: CDR1 LNHDA and CDR2 SQIVND (reference sequence). V lost 0 bases and J 10 bases, leaving 10 bases between the germline ends. As DNA, the CDR3 is TGTGCCAGTAGTATAGACCGTGCAGGCTCACCCCTCCACTTT. It translates to CASSIDRAGSPLHF.

This clone has more than one count but fewer than ten. V and J are TRBV10-3 and TRBJ1-5; no firm D call. V lost 4 bases to trimming and J lost 6 bases, with 10 bases between them. From germline, CDR1 is ENHRY and CDR2 SYGVKD. The CDR3 contains 13 residues. The CDR3 here is CAISGGTLQPQHF. The CDR3 DNA sequence: TGTGCCATCAGTGGAGGCACCCTTCAGCCCCAGCATTTT.

The chain links TRBV6-5 to TRBJ2-1; D remains unclear. Germline V CDR1 and CDR2: MNHEY, SVGAGI. This CDR3 has 12 residues. V gave up 7 bases and J gave up 2 bases, with 6 bases separating them. The CDR3 region is CASKETYNEQFF. The CDR3 bases are TGTGCCAGCAAAGAAACCTACAATGAGCAGTTCTTC.

The genes are TRBV18 and TRBJ2-1; D unresolved. Germline V gene lookup returns CDR1 KGHSH and CDR2 LQKENI. Between the trimmed V and J ends, which lost 0 bases and 5 bases, there was a span of 14 bases. The CDR3 is made up of 16 amino acids. CDR3 sequence (DNA): TGTGCCAGCTCACCACCGTTCAGGTCCTTAGACAATGAGCAGTTCTTC. Translating it yields CASSPPFRSLDNEQFF.